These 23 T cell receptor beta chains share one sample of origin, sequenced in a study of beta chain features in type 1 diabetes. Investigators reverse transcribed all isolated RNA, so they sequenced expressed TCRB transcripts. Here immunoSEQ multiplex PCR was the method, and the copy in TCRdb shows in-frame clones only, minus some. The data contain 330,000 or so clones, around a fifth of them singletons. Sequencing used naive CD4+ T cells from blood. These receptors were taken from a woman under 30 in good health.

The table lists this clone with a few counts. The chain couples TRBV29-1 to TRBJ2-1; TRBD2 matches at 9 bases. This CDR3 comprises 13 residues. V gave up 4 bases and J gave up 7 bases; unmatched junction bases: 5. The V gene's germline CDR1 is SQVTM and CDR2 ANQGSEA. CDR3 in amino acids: CSVGRAGGNEQFF. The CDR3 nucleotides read TGCAGCGTTGGGCGAGCGGGAGGAAATGAGCAGTTCTTC.

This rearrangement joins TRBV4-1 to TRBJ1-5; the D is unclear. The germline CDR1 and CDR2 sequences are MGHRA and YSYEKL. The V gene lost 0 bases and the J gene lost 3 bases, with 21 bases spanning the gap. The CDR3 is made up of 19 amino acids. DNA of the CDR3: TGCGCCAGCAGCCAAGATCTCCTTTCGAGGCCCCGCGCCAATCAGCCCCAGCATTTT. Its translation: CASSQDLLSRPRANQPQHF.

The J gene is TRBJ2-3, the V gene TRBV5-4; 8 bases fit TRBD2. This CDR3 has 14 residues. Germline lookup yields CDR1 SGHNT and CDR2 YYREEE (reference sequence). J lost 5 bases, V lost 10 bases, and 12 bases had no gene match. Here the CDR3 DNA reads TGTGCCGGGGCGGGGGGCGCTGGTCAAGATACGCAGTATTTT. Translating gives CAGAGGAGQDTQYF. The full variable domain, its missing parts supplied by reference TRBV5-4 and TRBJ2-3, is ETGVTQSPTHLIKTRGQQVTLRCSSQSGHNTVSWYQQALGQGPQFIFQYYREEENGRGNFPPRFSGLQFPNYSSELNVNALELDDSALYLCAGAGGAGQDTQYFGPGTRLTVL.

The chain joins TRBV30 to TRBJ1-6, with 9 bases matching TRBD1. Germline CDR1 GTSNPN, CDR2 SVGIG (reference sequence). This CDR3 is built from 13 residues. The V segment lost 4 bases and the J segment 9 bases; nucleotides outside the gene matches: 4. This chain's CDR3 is CAWTGTGPSPLHF. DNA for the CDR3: TGTGCCTGGACGGGGACAGGGCCTTCACCCCTCCACTTT.

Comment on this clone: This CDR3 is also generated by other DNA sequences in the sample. The CDR3 sequence: CASSSGLAGQETQYF. The CDR3 bases are TGTGCCAGCAGCTCGGGACTAGCGGGACAAGAGACCCAGTACTTC. This chain connects TRBV7-2 to TRBJ2-5; 13 bases match TRBD2. Germline trimming cut 4 bases from V and 2 bases from J; bases unmatched to any gene: 1. The CDR3 consists of 15 residues. Germline CDR1 SGHTA, CDR2 FQGNSA. Based on the CDR3 plus reference TRBV7-2 and TRBJ2-5, the full variable domain is GAGVSQSPSNKVTEKGKDVELRCDPISGHTALYWYRQSLGQGLEFLIYFQGNSAPDKSGLPSDRFSAERTGGSVSTLTIQRTQQEDSAVYLCASSSGLAGQETQYFGPGTRLLVL.

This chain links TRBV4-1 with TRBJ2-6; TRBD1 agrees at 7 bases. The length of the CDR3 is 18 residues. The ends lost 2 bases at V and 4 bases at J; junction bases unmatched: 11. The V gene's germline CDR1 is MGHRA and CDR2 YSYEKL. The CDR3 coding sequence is TGCGCCAGCAGCCAACGACAGGGTTCCCGCGGGGGGGCCAACGTCCTGACTTTC. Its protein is CASSQRQGSRGGANVLTF.

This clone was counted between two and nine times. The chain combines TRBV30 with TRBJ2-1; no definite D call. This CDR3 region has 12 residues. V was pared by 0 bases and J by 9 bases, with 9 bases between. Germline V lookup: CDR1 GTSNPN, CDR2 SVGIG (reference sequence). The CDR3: CAWSVTRGEQFF. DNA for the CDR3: TGTGCCTGGAGTGTTACCAGAGGTGAGCAGTTCTTC.

The CDR3: CAFQQGGRDTQYF. CDR3 DNA: TGCGCCTTTCAACAGGGGGGGAGAGATACGCAGTATTTT. This chain connects TRBV23-1 to TRBJ2-3; tentative D call: TRBD1 (8 bases). TRBV23-1 is an open reading frame whose function is uncertain. V was clipped by 11 bases and J by 5 bases, with 17 bases between them. This CDR3 has 13 amino acids.

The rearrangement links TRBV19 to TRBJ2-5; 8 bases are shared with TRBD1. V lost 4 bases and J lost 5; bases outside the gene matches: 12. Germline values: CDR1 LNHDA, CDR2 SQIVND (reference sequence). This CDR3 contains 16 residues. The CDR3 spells CASSTRTGRRLETQYF. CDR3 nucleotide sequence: TGTGCCAGTAGTACCCGGACAGGGAGGAGGCTTGAGACCCAGTACTTC.

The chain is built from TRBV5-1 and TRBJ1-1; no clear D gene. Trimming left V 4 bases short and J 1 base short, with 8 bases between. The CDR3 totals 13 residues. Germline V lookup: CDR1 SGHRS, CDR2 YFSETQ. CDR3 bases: TGCGCCAGCAGCGACGGGAGGAACACTGAAGCTTTCTTT. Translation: CASSDGRNTEAFF.

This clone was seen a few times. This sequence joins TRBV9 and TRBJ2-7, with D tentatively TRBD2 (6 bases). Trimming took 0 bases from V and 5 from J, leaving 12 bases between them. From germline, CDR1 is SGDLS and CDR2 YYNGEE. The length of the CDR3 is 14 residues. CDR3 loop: CASSVVGGKDEQYF. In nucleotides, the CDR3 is TGTGCCAGCAGCGTAGTAGGCGGGAAGGACGAGCAGTACTTC.

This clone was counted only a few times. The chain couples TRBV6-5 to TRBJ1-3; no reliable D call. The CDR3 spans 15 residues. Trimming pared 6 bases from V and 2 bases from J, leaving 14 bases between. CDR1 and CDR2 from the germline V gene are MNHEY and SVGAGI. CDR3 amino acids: CASSSPGRAGNTIYF. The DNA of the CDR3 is TGTGCCAGCAGCTCCCCTGGGAGGGCTGGAAACACCATATATTTT.

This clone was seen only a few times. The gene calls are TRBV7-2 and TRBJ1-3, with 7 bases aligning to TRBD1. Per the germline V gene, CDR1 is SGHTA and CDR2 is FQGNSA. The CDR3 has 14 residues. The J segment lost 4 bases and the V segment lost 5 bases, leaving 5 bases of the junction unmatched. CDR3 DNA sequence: TGTGCCAGCAGCCTCGGGACAGCAGGAAACACCATATATTTT. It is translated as CASSLGTAGNTIYF.

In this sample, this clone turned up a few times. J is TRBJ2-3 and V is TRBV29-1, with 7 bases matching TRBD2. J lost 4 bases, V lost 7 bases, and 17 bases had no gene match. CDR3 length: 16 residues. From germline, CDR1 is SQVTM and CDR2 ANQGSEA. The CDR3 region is CSGWTRPNSPPDTQYF. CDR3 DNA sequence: TGCAGCGGCTGGACTAGGCCAAACTCGCCCCCAGATACGCAGTATTTT.

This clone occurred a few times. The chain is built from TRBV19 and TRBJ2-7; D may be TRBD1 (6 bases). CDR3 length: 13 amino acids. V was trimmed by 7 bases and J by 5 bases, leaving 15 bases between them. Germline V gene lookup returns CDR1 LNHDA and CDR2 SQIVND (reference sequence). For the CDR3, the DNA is TGTGCCAGTAACCACGGGACAAGCCACGAGCAGTACTTC. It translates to CASNHGTSHEQYF.

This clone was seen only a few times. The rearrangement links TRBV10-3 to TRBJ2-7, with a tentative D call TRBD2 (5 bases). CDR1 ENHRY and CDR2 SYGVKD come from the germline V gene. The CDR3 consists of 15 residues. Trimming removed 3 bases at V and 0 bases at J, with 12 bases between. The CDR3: CAISEGLRSSYEQYF. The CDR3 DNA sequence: TGTGCCATCAGTGAAGGACTGAGGAGCTCCTACGAGCAGTACTTC.

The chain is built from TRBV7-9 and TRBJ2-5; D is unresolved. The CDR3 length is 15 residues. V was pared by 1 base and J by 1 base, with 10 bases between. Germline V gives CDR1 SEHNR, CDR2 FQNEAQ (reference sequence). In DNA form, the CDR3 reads TGTGCCAGCAGCTTAGTTCCAGGTCCCCAAGAGACCCAGTACTTC. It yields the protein CASSLVPGPQETQYF. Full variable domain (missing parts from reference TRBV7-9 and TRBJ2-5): DTGVSQNPRHKITKRGQNVTFRCDPISEHNRLYWYRQTLGQGPEFLTYFQNEAQLEKSRLLSDRFSAERPKGSFSTLEIQRTEQGDSAMYLCASSLVPGPQETQYFGPGTRLLVL.

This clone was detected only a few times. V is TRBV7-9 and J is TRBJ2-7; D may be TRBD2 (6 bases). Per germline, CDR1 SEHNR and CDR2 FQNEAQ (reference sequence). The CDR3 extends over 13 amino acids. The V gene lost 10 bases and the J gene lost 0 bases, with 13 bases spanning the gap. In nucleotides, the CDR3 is TGTGCCACCTCGGGGGAGGCCTCCTACGAGCAGTACTTC. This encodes CATSGEASYEQYF.

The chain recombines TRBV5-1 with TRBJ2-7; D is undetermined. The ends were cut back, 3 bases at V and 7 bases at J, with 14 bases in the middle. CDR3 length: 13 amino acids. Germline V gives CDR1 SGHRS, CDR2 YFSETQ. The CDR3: CASSSSIDGEQYF. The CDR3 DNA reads TGCGCCAGCAGCTCGAGCATTGACGGGGAGCAGTACTTC.

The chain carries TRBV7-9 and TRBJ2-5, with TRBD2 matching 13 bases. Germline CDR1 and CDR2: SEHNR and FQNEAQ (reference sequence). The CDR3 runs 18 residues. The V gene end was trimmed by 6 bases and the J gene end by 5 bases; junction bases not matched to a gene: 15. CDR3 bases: TGTGCCAGCAGTGGGCCAAGACTAGCGGGAGGCCCCGGGGAGACCCAGTACTTC. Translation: CASSGPRLAGGPGETQYF.

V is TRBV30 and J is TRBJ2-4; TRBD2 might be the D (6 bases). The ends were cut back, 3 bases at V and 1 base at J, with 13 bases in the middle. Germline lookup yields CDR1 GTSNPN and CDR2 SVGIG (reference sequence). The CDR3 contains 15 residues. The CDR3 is CAWSGGKRAKNIQYF. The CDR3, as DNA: TGTGCCTGGAGCGGAGGGAAGAGGGCCAAAAACATTCAGTACTTC.

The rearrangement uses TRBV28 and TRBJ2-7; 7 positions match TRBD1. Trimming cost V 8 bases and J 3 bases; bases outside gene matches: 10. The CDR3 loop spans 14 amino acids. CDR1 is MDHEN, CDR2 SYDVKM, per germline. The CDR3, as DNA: TGTGCCAGCGTCAGAGGGGACAGTCTCTACGAGCAGTACTTC. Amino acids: CASVRGDSLYEQYF.

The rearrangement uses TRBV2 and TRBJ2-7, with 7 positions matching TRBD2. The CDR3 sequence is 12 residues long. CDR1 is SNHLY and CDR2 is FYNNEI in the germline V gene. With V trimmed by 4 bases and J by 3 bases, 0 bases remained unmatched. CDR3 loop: CASSGGSYEQYF. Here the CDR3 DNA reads TGTGCCAGCAGTGGCGGGAGCTACGAGCAGTACTTC.